This TCR beta chain was profiled in a study of radiotherapy plus CTLA-4 blockade in lung cancer. Study context: With 31% of patients having disease control, objective responses were seen in approximately 18%.

CDR3 size: 11 residues. V dropped 6 bases and J dropped 4 bases, with 7 bases sitting between them. CDR1 is SGHTA, CDR2 FQGNSA, per germline. This clone was observed once. Generated by immunoSEQ multiplex PCR, the TCRdb table keeps only in-frame clones and is missing some. Among tens of thousands of clones listed, over 65% were seen once. The starting material was peripheral blood, obtained from a patient treated with radiotherapy plus ipilimumab. The clonotype originates from a human donor with non-small cell lung cancer who had stable disease on radiotherapy plus ipilimumab. V is TRBV7-2 and J is TRBJ2-7; the D is unclear. This CDR3 reads CASSFHYEQYF. The CDR3 DNA follows: TGTGCCAGCAGTTTTCATTACGAGCAGTACTTC.